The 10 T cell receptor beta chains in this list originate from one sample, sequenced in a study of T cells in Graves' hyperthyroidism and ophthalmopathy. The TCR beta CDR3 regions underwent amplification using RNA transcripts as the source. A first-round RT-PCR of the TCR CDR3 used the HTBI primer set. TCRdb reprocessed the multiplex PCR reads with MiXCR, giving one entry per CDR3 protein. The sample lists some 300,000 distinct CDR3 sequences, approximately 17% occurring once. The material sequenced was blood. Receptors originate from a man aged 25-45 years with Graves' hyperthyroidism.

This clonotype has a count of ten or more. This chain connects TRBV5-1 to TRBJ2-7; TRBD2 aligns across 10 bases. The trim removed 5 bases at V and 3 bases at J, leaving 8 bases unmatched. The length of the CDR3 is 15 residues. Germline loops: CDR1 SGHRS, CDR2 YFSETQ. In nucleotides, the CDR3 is TGCGCCAGCAGGTCAAGACTAGCGGGTGTCTACGAGCAGTACTTC. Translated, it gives CASRSRLAGVYEQYF.

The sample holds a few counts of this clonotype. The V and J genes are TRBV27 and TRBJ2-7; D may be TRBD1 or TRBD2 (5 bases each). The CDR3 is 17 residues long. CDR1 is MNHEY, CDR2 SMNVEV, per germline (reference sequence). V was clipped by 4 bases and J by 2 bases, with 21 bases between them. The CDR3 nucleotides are TGTGCCAGCAGTTCACCCAGGGCGGGCGGACGGACCTACGAGCAGTACTTC. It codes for CASSSPRAGGRTYEQYF.

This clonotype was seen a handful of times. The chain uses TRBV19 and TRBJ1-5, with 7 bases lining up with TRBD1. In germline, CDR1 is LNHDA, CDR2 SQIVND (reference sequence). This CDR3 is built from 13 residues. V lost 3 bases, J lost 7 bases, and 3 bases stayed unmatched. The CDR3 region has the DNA TGTGCCAGTAGTATCCAGGGGGGCCAGCCCCAGCATTTT. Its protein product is CASSIQGGQPQHF.

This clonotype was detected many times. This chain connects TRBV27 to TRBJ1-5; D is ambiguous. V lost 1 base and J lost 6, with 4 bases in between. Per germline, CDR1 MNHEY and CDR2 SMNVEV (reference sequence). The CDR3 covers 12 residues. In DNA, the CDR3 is TGTGCCAGCAGTTTATTGGGTCAGCCCCAGCATTTT. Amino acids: CASSLLGQPQHF.

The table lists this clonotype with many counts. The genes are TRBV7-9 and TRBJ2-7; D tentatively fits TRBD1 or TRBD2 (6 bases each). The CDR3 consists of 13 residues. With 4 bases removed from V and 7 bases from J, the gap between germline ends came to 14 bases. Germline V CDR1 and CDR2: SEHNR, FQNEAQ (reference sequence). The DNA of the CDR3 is TGTGCCAGCAGCTCAATAGGGGGGCAGGAGCAGTACTTC. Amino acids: CASSSIGGQEQYF.

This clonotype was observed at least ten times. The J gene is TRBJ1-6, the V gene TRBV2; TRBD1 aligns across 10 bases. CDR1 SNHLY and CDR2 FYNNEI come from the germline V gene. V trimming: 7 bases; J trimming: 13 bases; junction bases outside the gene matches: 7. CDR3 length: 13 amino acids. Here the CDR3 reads CASMEGQGSPLHF. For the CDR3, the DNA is TGTGCCAGCATGGAGGGACAGGGGTCGCCCCTCCACTTT.

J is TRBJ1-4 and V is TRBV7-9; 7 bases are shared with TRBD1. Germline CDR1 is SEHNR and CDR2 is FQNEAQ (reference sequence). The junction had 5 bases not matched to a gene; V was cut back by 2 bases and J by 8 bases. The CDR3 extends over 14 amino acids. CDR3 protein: CASSLTGAEEKLFF. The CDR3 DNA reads TGTGCCAGCAGCTTAACAGGGGCGGAGGAAAAACTGTTTTTT.

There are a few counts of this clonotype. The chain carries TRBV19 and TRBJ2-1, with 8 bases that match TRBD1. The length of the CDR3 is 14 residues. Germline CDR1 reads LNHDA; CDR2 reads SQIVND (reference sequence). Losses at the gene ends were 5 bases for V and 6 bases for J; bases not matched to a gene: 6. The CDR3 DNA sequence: TGTGCCAGTAGTCAAAACAGGGGGTTCAATGAGCAGTTCTTC. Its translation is CASSQNRGFNEQFF.

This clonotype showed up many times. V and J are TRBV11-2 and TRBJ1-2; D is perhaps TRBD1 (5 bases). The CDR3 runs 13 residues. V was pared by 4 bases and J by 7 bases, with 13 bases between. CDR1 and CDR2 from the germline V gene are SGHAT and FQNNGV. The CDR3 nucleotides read TGTGCCAGCAGCTCGCTGACGGGGGTTGGCTACACCTTC. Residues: CASSSLTGVGYTF. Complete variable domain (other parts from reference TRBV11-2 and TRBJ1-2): EAGVAQSPRYKIIEKRQSVAFWCNPISGHATLYWYQQILGQGPKLLIQFQNNGVVDDSQLPKDRFSAERLKGVDSTLKIQPAKLEDSAVYLCASSSLTGVGYTFGSGTRLTVV.

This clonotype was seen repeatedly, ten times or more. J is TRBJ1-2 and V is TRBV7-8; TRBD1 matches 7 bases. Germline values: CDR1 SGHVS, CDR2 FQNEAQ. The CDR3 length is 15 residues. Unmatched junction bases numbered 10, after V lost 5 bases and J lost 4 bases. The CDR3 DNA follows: TGTGCCAGCAGCCTCCTGTCAGGGGGGGGCTATGGCTACACCTTC. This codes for CASSLLSGGGYGYTF.